The 21 T cell receptor beta chains below come from one sample, sequenced in a study of regulatory T cells in long-lasting Graves disease. Assembly of TCR beta libraries relied on iRepertoire HTBI primers together with Arm-PCR of CDR3 regions. TCRdb redid the calling of the multiplex PCR reads with MiXCR, one entry per CDR3 protein. The sample lists some 600,000 distinct CDR3 sequences; around 15% were seen once. As to time point: newly diagnosed GD, antithyroid drugs for less than 3 months. Making the TCR library involved RNA that had been extracted from PBMCs. A further study also used this sample, focusing on T cells in Graves' hyperthyroidism and ophthalmopathy.

Sequenced material: peripheral blood mononuclear cells (PBMCs), taken at new diagnosis, from a patient treated with antithyroid drugs. The receptors shown here come from a man aged 18 to 35 with Graves disease.

This clonotype turned up a few times. This rearrangement joins TRBV28 to TRBJ1-5; the D is unclear. The V end was cut by 9 bases, the J end by 4 bases, with 13 bases between. Germline-derived CDR1 and CDR2 are MDHEN and SYDVKM. CDR3 length: 13 residues. DNA of the CDR3: TGTGCCAGGTTAAGGGCCCCAAATCAGCCCCAGCATTTT. As protein: CARLRAPNQPQHF.

The gene calls are TRBV6-2 or TRBV6-3 and TRBJ2-7; 8 positions agree with TRBD1. The germline gives CDR1 MNHEY, CDR2 SVGEGT. Trimming at V came to 5 bases and at J to 2 bases, leaving 8 bases not matched to a gene. CDR3 length equals 15 residues. CDR3 sequence: CASSEPSDRAYEQYF. The CDR3 nucleotides are TGTGCCAGCAGTGAACCATCGGACAGGGCCTACGAGCAGTACTTC.

This clonotype was detected a few times. The V gene is TRBV5-1, the J gene TRBJ2-3, with D perhaps given as TRBD1 or TRBD2 (5 bases each). V was clipped by 1 base and J by 6 bases, with 12 bases between them. There are 14 residues in the CDR3. Germline CDR1 reads SGHRS; CDR2 reads YFSETQ. CDR3 loop: CASSLQGADDTQYF. CDR3 sequence (DNA): TGCGCCAGCAGCTTGCAGGGAGCTGACGATACGCAGTATTTT.

This clonotype was detected many times. The rearrangement joins TRBV7-3 to TRBJ2-7; TRBD2 agrees at 8 bases. V was clipped by 7 bases and J by 1 base; unmatched bases: 6. Germline V gives CDR1 SGHTA, CDR2 FQGTGA. CDR3 length: 14 residues. The DNA for the CDR3 is TGTGCCAGCAAGATGACTAGCGAATCCTACGAGCAGTACTTC. This sequence encodes CASKMTSESYEQYF.

In this sample, this clonotype turned up a few times. The chain joins TRBV29-1 to TRBJ2-1, with a possible D match to TRBD1 (6 bases). V was cut by 4 bases and J by 8 bases, with 12 bases left in between. CDR3 length: 12 residues. Germline CDR1 SQVTM, CDR2 ANQGSEA. The CDR3, as DNA: TGCAGCGTTGCAAGACAGGCGGATGAGCAGTTCTTC. Its protein product is CSVARQADEQFF.

Many counts were recorded for this clonotype. The rearrangement uses TRBV20-1 and TRBJ2-3, with D possibly matching TRBD1 (5 bases). Trimming stripped 6 bases from V and 0 bases from J, with 16 bases between. This CDR3 spans 15 amino acids. CDR1 and CDR2 from the germline V gene are DFQATT and SNEGSKA (reference sequence). The CDR3 DNA is TGCAGTGCCAGTGAACGGACAAAAAGCACAGATACGCAGTATTTT. The encoded protein is CSASERTKSTDTQYF.

J is TRBJ2-7 and V is TRBV14; the D gene is possibly TRBD2 (5 bases). V was trimmed by 2 bases and J by 6 bases, leaving 14 bases between them. This CDR3 is 14 amino acids long. Germline CDR1 is SGHDN and CDR2 is FVKESK. CDR3 coding DNA: TGTGCCAGCAGCCAACCCGGAGGAAACCCCGAGCAGTACTTC. Translation gives CASSQPGGNPEQYF.

The chain carries TRBV5-1 and TRBJ2-7; D unclear. The CDR3 has 13 amino acids. Between the trimmed V and J ends, which lost 3 bases and 5 bases, there was a span of 12 bases. Germline lookup yields CDR1 SGHRS and CDR2 YFSETQ. Written as DNA, the CDR3 is TGCGCCAGCAGCTCCTTCTTAGTCCACGAGCAGTACTTC. It codes for CASSSFLVHEQYF.

This clonotype has a handful of counts. V usage is TRBV30 and J usage is TRBJ2-7; the match to TRBD2 covers 7 bases. The CDR3 has 15 amino acids. The germline V gene has CDR1 GTSNPN and CDR2 SVGIG (reference sequence). V lost 2 bases, J lost 4 bases, and 11 bases stayed unmatched. CDR3 DNA sequence: TGTGCCTGGAGTTTTTCATACACGCGGGGGTACGAGCAGTACTTC. It yields the protein CAWSFSYTRGYEQYF.

This clonotype was detected only a few times. This chain links TRBV20-1 with TRBJ1-5; D not certain. Trimming removed 3 bases from V and 3 bases from J, with 12 bases in between. Germline CDR1 is DFQATT and CDR2 is SNEGSKA (reference sequence). This CDR3 is 14 amino acids long. The CDR3 DNA reads as TGCAGTGCTAGGAGAGCCGCTGACAATCAGCCCCAGCATTTT. Translating gives CSARRAADNQPQHF.

This clonotype was seen repeatedly, ten times or more. The rearrangement links TRBV12-3 or TRBV12-4 to TRBJ2-7, with TRBD2 matching over 10 bases. The V gene end was trimmed by 8 bases and the J gene end by 3 bases; junction bases not matched to a gene: 7. The CDR3 spans 14 residues. CDR3 amino acids: CASGPLAGNYEQYF. CDR3 DNA: TGTGCCAGCGGACCACTAGCGGGGAACTACGAGCAGTACTTC.

The chain uses TRBV20-1 and TRBJ1-1, with D possibly matching TRBD1 (5 bases). The CDR3 contains 13 residues. V was pared by 1 base and J by 5 bases, with 11 bases between. The germline V gene has CDR1 DFQATT and CDR2 SNEGSKA (reference sequence). DNA for the CDR3: TGCAGTGCTAGAGGGAGGGAGGGGACTGAAGCTTTCTTT. Its translation: CSARGREGTEAFF.

In this sample, this clonotype turned up many times. CDR3 coding DNA: TGTGCCAGCAGTCGGACTAGCGGGAGAAGGGATGAGCAGTTCTTC. It encodes CASSRTSGRRDEQFF. The rearrangement joins TRBV2 to TRBJ2-1, with 13 positions matching TRBD2. V was pared by 5 bases and J by 8 bases, with 6 bases of the junction left unmatched. Germline V CDR1 and CDR2: SNHLY, FYNNEI. The CDR3 runs to 15 residues.

This clonotype was picked up a small number of times. One end of the junction is discordant with germline, which a read error may explain. The chain recombines TRBV28 with TRBJ1-1, with D unresolved. This CDR3 contains 14 residues. Germline loops: CDR1 MDHEN, CDR2 SYDVKM. DNA for the CDR3: TGTGCCAGCAGTTTCATCCAGGAGAACACTGGAGCTTTCTTT. As protein: CASSFIQENTGAFF.

The rearrangement joins TRBV9 to TRBJ2-7, with TRBD2 identical over 12 bases. The CDR3 is 15 residues long. V lost 2 bases, J lost 7 bases, and 7 bases stayed unmatched. Germline CDR1 and CDR2: SGDLS and YYNGEE. The CDR3, as DNA: TGTGCCAGCAGCGTGACGGGACTAGCGGGCCTAGAGCAGTACTTC. It yields the protein CASSVTGLAGLEQYF.

There are many counts of this clonotype. The chain has TRBV12-3 or TRBV12-4 and TRBJ1-5; 8 bases align to TRBD1. The length of the CDR3 is 15 residues. Germline trimming cut 3 bases from V and 6 bases from J; bases unmatched to any gene: 7. The CDR3 here is CASSLFRGHAQPQHF. CDR3 coding DNA: TGTGCCAGCAGTTTGTTCAGGGGGCATGCTCAGCCCCAGCATTTT.

The chain couples TRBV6-1 to TRBJ2-7, with 8 positions matching TRBD2. V lost 7 bases to trimming and J lost 3 bases; unmatched junction nucleotides: 11. The CDR3 is made up of 15 amino acids. CDR1 and CDR2 (germline): MNHNS, SASEGT. CDR3 in DNA: TGTGCCAGCACGGGTGGTGGTAGCGGGAACTACGAGCAGTACTTC. Translating it yields CASTGGGSGNYEQYF.

This clonotype was observed at least ten times. The chain couples TRBV30 to TRBJ1-1, with D perhaps matching TRBD1 (6 bases). CDR1 is GTSNPN, CDR2 SVGIG, per germline (reference sequence). The CDR3 spans 13 residues. Between the trimmed V and J ends, which lost 8 bases and 2 bases, there was a span of 15 bases. For the CDR3, the DNA is TGTGCCAGCGCACAGGGCCTTAACACTGAAGCTTTCTTT. Amino acid sequence: CASAQGLNTEAFF.

The rearrangement joins TRBV2 to TRBJ2-7, with D perhaps matching TRBD2 (5 bases). Looked up from germline, CDR1 is SNHLY and CDR2 is FYNNEI. Trimming removed 2 bases from V and 4 bases from J, with 12 bases in between. The CDR3 loop spans 14 amino acids. The CDR3 coding sequence is TGTGCCAGCAGTGAAAGGCCCGGCGGGTACGAGCAGTACTTC. Its translation: CASSERPGGYEQYF.

This clonotype was counted many times. The DNA of the CDR3 is TGTGCCAGCCTACCGAGCTCAGATGTCAACTACGAGCAGTACTTC. The encoded protein is CASLPSSDVNYEQYF. The chain uses TRBV12-3 or TRBV12-4 and TRBJ2-7; D is ambiguous. The CDR3 consists of 15 residues. Trimming stripped 8 bases from V and 3 bases from J, with 20 bases between.

This clonotype was found a few times. A read error is possible here, since a much larger clone lies one base away. This chain connects TRBV2 to TRBJ1-1; 7 bases match TRBD1. The CDR3 loop spans 11 amino acids. The V gene's germline CDR1 is SNHLY and CDR2 FYNNEI. Trimming took 10 bases from V and 8 from J; bases not matched to a gene: 7. CDR3 region: CANKGTAEAFF. The CDR3 nucleotides read TGTGCCAACAAGGGGACAGCAGAAGCTTTCTTT.